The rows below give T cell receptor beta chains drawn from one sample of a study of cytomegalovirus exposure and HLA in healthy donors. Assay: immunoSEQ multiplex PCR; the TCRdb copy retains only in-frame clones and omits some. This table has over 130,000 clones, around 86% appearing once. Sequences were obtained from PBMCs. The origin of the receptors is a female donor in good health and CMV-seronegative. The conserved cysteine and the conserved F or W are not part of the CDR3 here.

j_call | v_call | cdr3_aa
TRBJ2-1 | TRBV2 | ASRGTSERYNEQF
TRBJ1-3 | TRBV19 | ASSDPGGLPSSGNTIY
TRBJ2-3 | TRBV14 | ASSLRTGRTDTQY
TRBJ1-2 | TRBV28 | ASSLLPGQGDGYT
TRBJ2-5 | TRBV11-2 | ASSLVYTLETQY
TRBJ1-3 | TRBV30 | AWSVDRPLGGNTIY
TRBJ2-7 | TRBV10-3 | AIRVTGQGTYEQY
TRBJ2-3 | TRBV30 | AWSTLAITDTQY
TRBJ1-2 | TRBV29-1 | SGETLYGYT
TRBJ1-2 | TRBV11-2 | ASSPRWEGGYT
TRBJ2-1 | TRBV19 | ASSTQGFGSTNEQF
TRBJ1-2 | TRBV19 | ASSMGTGEWHGYT
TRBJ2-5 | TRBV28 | ASSLSAGPQETQY
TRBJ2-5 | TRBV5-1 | ASSSGTLDETQY
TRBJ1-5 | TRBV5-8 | ASSPGTGDEQPQH
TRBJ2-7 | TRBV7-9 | ASSPTGDEQY
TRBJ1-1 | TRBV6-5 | ASSYRSGKGITEAF
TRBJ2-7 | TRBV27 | ASSLKALGAAGAYYEQY
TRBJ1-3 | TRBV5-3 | ARREDRGSGNTIY
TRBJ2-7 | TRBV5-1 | ASSWTESSYEQY
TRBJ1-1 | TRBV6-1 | ASRREGGGEAF
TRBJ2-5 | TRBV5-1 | ASSLAGETQY
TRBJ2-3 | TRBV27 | ASSPRGTSTDTQY
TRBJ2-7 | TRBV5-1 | ASSRGGQGAPEQY
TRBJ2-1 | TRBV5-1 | ASSPLASEGYNEQF
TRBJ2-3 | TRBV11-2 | ASRGGPSGTDTQY
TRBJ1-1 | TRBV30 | AWRPGQGSTEAF
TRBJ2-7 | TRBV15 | ATSEGQGPDEQY
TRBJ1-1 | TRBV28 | ASSRGNTEAF
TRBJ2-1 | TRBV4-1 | ASSHPGTSRNNEQF
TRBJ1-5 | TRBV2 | ASNRGSGNQPQH
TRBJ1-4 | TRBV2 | ASSAGATNEKLF
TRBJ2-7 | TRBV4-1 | ASRAAGTYEQY
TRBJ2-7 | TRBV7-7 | ASSLRQGASEQY
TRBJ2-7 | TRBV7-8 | ASSLGRQGSTYEQY
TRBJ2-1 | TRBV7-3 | ASSSLQLATNEQF
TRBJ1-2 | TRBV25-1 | ASSESNGYT
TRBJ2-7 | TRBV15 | ATSRPESTGLDEQY
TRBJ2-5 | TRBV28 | ASSFRSGSGEETQY
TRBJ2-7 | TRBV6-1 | ASRSGTGNSGEQY
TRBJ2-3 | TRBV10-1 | ASSSGDTQY
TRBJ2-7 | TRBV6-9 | APPPSGSTGSSYEQY
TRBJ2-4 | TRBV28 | ASRRQGTLAKNIQY
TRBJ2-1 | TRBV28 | ASSLPGSRNEQF
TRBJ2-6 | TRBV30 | AWSDRSGANVLT
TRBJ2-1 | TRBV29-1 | SVKPPGNEQF
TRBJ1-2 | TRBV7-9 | ASSVQGNNYGYT
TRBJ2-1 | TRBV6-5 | ASSSTGTGSDNEQF
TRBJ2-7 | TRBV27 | ASSLAGTGGLPYEQY
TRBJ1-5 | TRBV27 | ASSLLGTGNQPQH
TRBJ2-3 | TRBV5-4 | ASRRGLALSTDTQY
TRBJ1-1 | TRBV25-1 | ASRTGGEAF
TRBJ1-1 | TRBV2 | ASSVLDMNTEAF
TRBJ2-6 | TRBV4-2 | ASSQDGSSGANVLT
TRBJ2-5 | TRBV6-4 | ASSRDSHQETQY
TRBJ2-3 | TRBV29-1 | SVKGPRADTQY
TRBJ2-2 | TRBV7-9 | ASSSSNRGPNTGELF
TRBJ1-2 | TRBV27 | ASSLSSGTYGYT
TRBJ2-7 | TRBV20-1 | SAEASGA